One and the same sample provided the 2 T cell receptor beta chains below, sequenced in a study of cytomegalovirus exposure and HLA in healthy donors. Sequenced by immunoSEQ multiplex PCR; TCRdb stores in-frame clones only, minus some. The sample lists about 75,000 clones; about 85% were seen once. Sample: PBMCs. These receptors all stem from a man between 25 and 39 years old in good health and CMV-seronegative.

The chain combines TRBV6-1 with TRBJ1-2; perhaps TRBD1 as D (5 bases). V gave up 5 bases and J gave up 2 bases, with 15 bases separating them. CDR3 length: 15 amino acids. Germline CDR1 reads MNHNS; CDR2 reads SASEGT. The CDR3 DNA sequence: TGTGCCAGCAGTCAAGTGGGGGGACGGAACTATGGCTACACCTTC. This encodes CASSQVGGRNYGYTF.

The chain is built from TRBV9 and TRBJ1-1; D not resolved. The germline V gene encodes CDR1 SGDLS and CDR2 YYNGEE. This CDR3 has 14 residues. V lost 0 bases and J lost 4, with 10 bases in between. The CDR3 spells CASSVGPGGTEAFF. CDR3 nucleotide sequence: TGTGCCAGCAGCGTAGGCCCGGGAGGCACTGAAGCTTTCTTT.